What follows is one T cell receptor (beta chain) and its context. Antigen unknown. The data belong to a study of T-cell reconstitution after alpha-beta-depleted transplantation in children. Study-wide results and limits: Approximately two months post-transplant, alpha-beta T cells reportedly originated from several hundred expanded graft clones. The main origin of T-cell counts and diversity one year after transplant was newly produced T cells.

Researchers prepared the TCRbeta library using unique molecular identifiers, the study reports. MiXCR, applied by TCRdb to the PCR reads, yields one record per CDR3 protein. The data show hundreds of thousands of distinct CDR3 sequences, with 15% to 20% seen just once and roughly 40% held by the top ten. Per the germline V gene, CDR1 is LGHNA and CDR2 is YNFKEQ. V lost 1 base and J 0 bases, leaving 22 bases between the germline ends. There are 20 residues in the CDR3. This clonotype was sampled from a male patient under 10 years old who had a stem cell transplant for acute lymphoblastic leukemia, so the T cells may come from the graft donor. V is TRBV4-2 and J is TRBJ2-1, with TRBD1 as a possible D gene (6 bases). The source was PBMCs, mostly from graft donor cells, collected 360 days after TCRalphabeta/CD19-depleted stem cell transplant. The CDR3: CASSQADVRMGANSYNEQFF. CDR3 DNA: TGTGCCAGCAGCCAAGCAGACGTCCGCATGGGGGCGAACTCCTACAATGAGCAGTTCTTC.